A single sample is the source of the 18 T cell receptor beta chains below, sequenced in a study of cytomegalovirus exposure and HLA in healthy donors. 13 Jbeta primers and 60 Vbeta primers were used for the PCR. Sequencing was performed with immunoSEQ multiplex PCR; in TCRdb, only in-frame clones are kept and a portion is missing. The repertoire holds around 110,000 clones, with under 80% as singletons. The sample was PBMCs. The receptors stem from a man in his 60s in good health and CMV-seronegative.

The V and J genes are TRBV7-9 and TRBJ2-5; no definite D call. Trimming cost V 3 bases and J 5 bases, with 7 bases left between them. The CDR3 consists of 12 residues. Per germline, CDR1 SEHNR and CDR2 FQNEAQ (reference sequence). The CDR3 region has the DNA TGTGCCAGCAGCTTGATCGGTGAGACCCAGTACTTC. Residues: CASSLIGETQYF.

This chain joins TRBV10-3 and TRBJ2-1, with 7 bases lining up with TRBD2. V was pared by 6 bases and J by 9 bases, with 14 bases of the junction left unmatched. Germline-derived CDR1 and CDR2 are ENHRY and SYGVKD. This CDR3 has 15 amino acids. The chain's CDR3 is CAISPLDPGGGEQFF. The CDR3 DNA is TGTGCCATCAGCCCACTTGACCCGGGCGGGGGTGAGCAGTTCTTC.

This clone has just a few counts. The V gene is TRBV19, the J gene TRBJ1-1, with a tentative D call TRBD1 (5 bases). The CDR3 runs 13 residues. Germline V gene sequence: CDR1 LNHDA, CDR2 SQIVND (reference sequence). The ends were cut back, 4 bases at V and 1 base at J, with 7 bases in the middle. This CDR3 is CASSTGQNTEAFF. The DNA of the CDR3 is TGTGCCAGTAGTACCGGACAGAACACTGAAGCTTTCTTT.

This chain joins TRBV6-1 and TRBJ1-3, with unresolved D. Trimming left V 2 bases short and J 1 base short, with 3 bases between. Germline V gives CDR1 MNHNS, CDR2 SASEGT. This CDR3 has 13 residues. The CDR3 DNA follows: TGTGCCAGCAGTGAAATATCTGGAAACACCATATATTTT. As protein: CASSEISGNTIYF.

This clone was found once. The rearrangement uses TRBV7-9 and TRBJ1-1, with unresolved D. The germline V and J ends were trimmed by 2 bases and 5 bases, with 15 bases remaining between them. This CDR3 is built from 15 residues. Germline V CDR1 and CDR2: SEHNR, FQNEAQ (reference sequence). In DNA form, the CDR3 reads TGTGCCAGCAGCTTAAGCTTATCGGGCGGGACTGAAGCTTTCTTT. Protein sequence: CASSLSLSGGTEAFF.

The chain uses TRBV14 and TRBJ1-1, with D perhaps TRBD1 (6 bases). In germline, CDR1 is SGHDN, CDR2 FVKESK. V lost 4 bases and J lost 3, with 15 bases in between. This CDR3 contains 15 residues. CDR3 in amino acids: CASSRLQGLHTEAFF. CDR3 nucleotides: TGTGCCAGCAGCCGACTACAGGGATTACACACTGAAGCTTTCTTT.

The rearrangement uses TRBV9 and TRBJ1-2; possible D gene TRBD1, 5 bases. The CDR3 totals 13 residues. The V gene lost 6 bases and the J gene lost 1 base, with 10 bases spanning the gap. The germline V gene encodes CDR1 SGDLS and CDR2 YYNGEE. The CDR3 DNA reads TGTGCCAGCACCCTGACAGATAACTATGGCTACACCTTC. It yields the protein CASTLTDNYGYTF.

The chain recombines TRBV4-1 with TRBJ1-1; weak D call: TRBD1 (5 bases). V lost 7 bases and J 12 bases, leaving 21 bases between the germline ends. The CDR3 length is 13 residues. Germline V CDR1 and CDR2: MGHRA, YSYEKL. In DNA form, the CDR3 reads TGCGCCAGCAACCCTGACCGGGGGATTGTAACTTTCTTT. Protein: CASNPDRGIVTFF.

The genes are TRBV7-2 and TRBJ1-2, with D possibly matching TRBD1 (6 bases). Trimming left V 1 base short and J 7 bases short, with 16 bases between. The CDR3 sequence is 15 residues long. Germline V gene data show CDR1 as SGHTA and CDR2 as FQGNSA. DNA of the CDR3: TGTGCCAGCAGCTTAGAATTGGCAGGGGTAGGTGGCTACACCTTC. Its translation: CASSLELAGVGGYTF.

Here the CDR3 DNA reads TGTGCCAGCATTTCGACAGGGAGACAAGAGACCCAGTACTTC. Translation: CASISTGRQETQYF. The V gene is TRBV28, the J gene TRBJ2-5, with 7 bases matching TRBD1. Losses at the gene ends were 7 bases for V and 2 bases for J; bases not matched to a gene: 7. CDR1 and CDR2 from the germline V gene are MDHEN and SYDVKM. The CDR3 contains 14 residues.

This clone was seen once. This sequence joins TRBV19 and TRBJ2-1; 9 bases line up with TRBD1. With V trimmed by 3 bases and J by 0 bases, 3 bases remained unmatched. Germline lookup yields CDR1 LNHDA and CDR2 SQIVND (reference sequence). This CDR3 is 16 amino acids long. The CDR3 nucleotides read TGTGCCAGTAGTATGTGGGGACAGGGCTCCTACAATGAGCAGTTCTTC. Its protein product is CASSMWGQGSYNEQFF.

The V gene is TRBV28, the J gene TRBJ2-7, with 7 bases that match TRBD2. The CDR3 contains 15 residues. Germline CDR1 reads MDHEN; CDR2 reads SYDVKM. The V gene end was trimmed by 0 bases and the J gene end by 2 bases; junction bases not matched to a gene: 4. The CDR3 DNA reads TGTGCCAGCAGTTTATGGGCTAGCGGAACCTACGAGCAGTACGTC. It codes for CASSLWASGTYEQYV.

The gene calls are TRBV4-3 and TRBJ1-3; 11 nucleotides agree with TRBD1. Looked up from germline, CDR1 is LGHNA and CDR2 is YSLEER. The CDR3 has 15 amino acids. J lost 6 bases, V lost 4 bases, and 5 bases had no gene match. CDR3 bases: TGCGCCAGCAGCCTGAGGACAGGGGGCATAAACACCATATATTTT. Protein: CASSLRTGGINTIYF.

On this clone: Other DNA sequences in the sample encode the same CDR3. The chain links TRBV9 to TRBJ2-5; TRBD1 is a possible D gene (6 bases). The CDR3 consists of 17 residues. V was clipped by 4 bases and J by 5 bases, with 24 bases between them. From germline, CDR1 is SGDLS and CDR2 YYNGEE. The CDR3 is CASSPTGQLALWETQYF. The CDR3 DNA follows: TGTGCCAGCAGCCCTACCGGACAGTTGGCGTTGTGGGAGACCCAGTACTTC.

The chain's CDR3 is CASSLQRGENEQYF. Written as DNA, the CDR3 is TGCGCCAGCAGCTTGCAGCGGGGGGAGAACGAGCAGTACTTC. V usage is TRBV5-1 and J usage is TRBJ2-7; 9 bases align to TRBD2. Germline V gene sequence: CDR1 SGHRS, CDR2 YFSETQ. The CDR3 is made up of 14 amino acids. V gave up 1 base and J gave up 5 bases; unmatched junction bases: 4.

J is TRBJ1-2 and V is TRBV7-9, with D unresolved. This CDR3 comprises 13 residues. Trimming cost V 4 bases and J 5 bases, with 11 bases left between them. Germline V lookup: CDR1 SEHNR, CDR2 FQNEAQ (reference sequence). CDR3 nucleotides: TGTGCCAGCAGCTACCAGGAGGGATATGGCTACACCTTC. Amino acids: CASSYQEGYGYTF.

This chain links TRBV9 with TRBJ2-1, with D perhaps TRBD1 (5 bases). The length of the CDR3 is 15 residues. Germline V gives CDR1 SGDLS, CDR2 YYNGEE. Trimming left V 4 bases short and J 0 bases short, with 11 bases between. CDR3 nucleotides: TGTGCCAGCAGCCCCGAAGGGGACTCCTACAATGAGCAGTTCTTC. The encoded protein is CASSPEGDSYNEQFF. Together with reference TRBV9 and TRBJ2-1, the CDR3 gives the full variable domain: DSGVTQTPKHLITATGQRVTLRCSPRSGDLSVYWYQQSLDQGLQFLIQYYNGEERAKGNILERFSAQQFPDLHSELNLSSLELGDSALYFCASSPEGDSYNEQFFGPGTRLTVL.

This chain uses TRBV20-1 with TRBJ1-5; no definite D call. Trimming pared 8 bases from V and 6 bases from J, leaving 8 bases between. From germline, CDR1 is DFQATT and CDR2 SNEGSKA (reference sequence). CDR3 length: 10 amino acids. This CDR3 is CSYIRQPQHF. CDR3 DNA sequence: TGCAGTTATATCCGTCAGCCCCAGCATTTT.